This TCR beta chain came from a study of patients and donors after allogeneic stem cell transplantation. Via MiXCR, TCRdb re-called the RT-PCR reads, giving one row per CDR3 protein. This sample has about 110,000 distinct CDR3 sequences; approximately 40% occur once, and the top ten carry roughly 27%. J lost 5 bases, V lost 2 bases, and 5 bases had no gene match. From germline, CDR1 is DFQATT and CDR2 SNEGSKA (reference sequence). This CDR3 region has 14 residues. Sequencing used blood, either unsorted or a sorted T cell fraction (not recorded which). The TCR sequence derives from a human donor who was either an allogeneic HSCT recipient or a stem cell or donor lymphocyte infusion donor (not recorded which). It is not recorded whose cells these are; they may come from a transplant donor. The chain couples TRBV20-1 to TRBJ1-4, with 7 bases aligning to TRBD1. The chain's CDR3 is CSARNRQGNEKLFF. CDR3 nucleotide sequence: TGCAGTGCTAGAAATCGACAGGGAAATGAAAAACTGTTTTTT.